This T cell receptor beta chain was recovered during a study of CD8 T cells in ankylosing spondylitis. About this clonotype itself: Its antigen is not known.

TCRdb re-called the 5' RACE reads with MiXCR, one entry per CDR3 protein. The data show approximately 350,000 distinct CDR3 sequences, about 15% seen once. The study's findings and limits: Earlier work had already found some motif variants in reactive arthritis synovial fluid and blood. According to the report, clones linked to the disease were significantly enriched in matched synovial fluid samples taken from ankylosing spondylitis patients.

The sequence was collected from a male donor with ankylosing spondylitis or in good health (not recorded which). Sequencing was performed on blood, either unsorted or a sorted T cell fraction (not recorded which).

CDR3 nucleotide sequence: TGCAGTGCTAGAGGTGACAGATACTTAGCCAAAAACATTCAGTACTTC. Translated: CSARGDRYLAKNIQYF. The chain is built from TRBV20-1 and TRBJ2-4, with D possibly being TRBD1 (5 bases). The CDR3 is 16 residues long. Germline V CDR1 and CDR2: DFQATT, SNEGSKA (reference sequence). Trimming cost V 1 base and J 0 bases, with 13 bases left between them.